These T cell receptor beta chains were read from a single sample in a study of cytotoxic CD8 clonotypes in ibrutinib-treated CLL. The method was immunoSEQ multiplex PCR; TCRdb's version includes in-frame clones alone and lacks a portion of them. Of around 330,000 clones listed, 67% are singletons. The material was PBMCs, obtained after 36 months of ibrutinib treatment. All receptors derive from a human donor with chronic lymphocytic leukemia. Each CDR3 is given with its conserved first and last residue.

cdr3_length j_call v_call cdr3_aa
14 TRBJ2-7 TRBV15 CATSQGGASYEQYF
14 TRBJ1-1 TRBV7-6 CASSLGSVNTEAFF
14 TRBJ2-7 TRBV7-6 CASGTLAGGYEQYF
11 TRBJ1-2 TRBV4-2 CASSQGYGYTF
13 TRBJ2-7 TRBV29-1 CSVEYPDSYEQYF
15 TRBJ2-3 TRBV19 CATSHGGRRTDTQYF
15 TRBJ1-2 TRBV7-8 CASSLADRGAYGYTF
15 TRBJ1-4 TRBV6-1 CASSLRDTPGEKLFF
16 TRBJ2-1 TRBV19 CASSIAHQRSYNEQFF
15 TRBJ1-2 TRBV4-2 CASSQGETAALGYTF
11 TRBJ2-7 TRBV29-1 CSVEDSYEQYF
17 TRBJ1-6 TRBV15 CATSRGISSSYNSPLHF
15 TRBJ1-1 TRBV15 CATSRDRAGNTEAFF
10 TRBJ2-1 TRBV19 CASSGWEQFF
15 TRBJ2-7 TRBV5-1 CASSPDRVTAYEQYF
17 TRBJ2-5 TRBV19 CASSSRGLAGGPETQYF
16 TRBJ2-5 TRBV7-2 CASSFSLLGARKTQYF
16 TRBJ1-2 TRBV2 CASSVSRTGLGYGYTF
13 TRBJ2-7 TRBV11-2 CASSPGGSYEQYF
13 TRBJ1-1 TRBV5-1 CASSLAGATEAFF
17 TRBJ2-7 TRBV28 CASSRVRASSGPYEQYF
17 TRBJ1-5 TRBV19 CASTRYSGTGGNQPQHF
16 TRBJ2-3 TRBV7-2 CASSLGLATSADTQYF
13 TRBJ1-4 TRBV19 CASSNGANEKLFF
13 TRBJ1-5 TRBV4-1 CASSPSGGEPQHF
13 TRBJ2-1 TRBV11-2 CASSPRLADEQFF
15 TRBJ1-2 TRBV28 CASSFRHRLNYGYTF
13 TRBJ2-5 TRBV12-5 CASGLRVGETQYF
14 TRBJ2-1 TRBV28 CASIQAGESDEQFF
12 TRBJ1-2 TRBV7-9 CASSRDREGYTF
15 TRBJ1-5 TRBV25-1 CASSPGTDFNQPQHF
14 TRBJ1-6 TRBV6-5 CASRGDRVHSPLHF
15 TRBJ2-3 TRBV18 CASSSKGAAGDTQYF
12 TRBJ1-2 TRBV28 CASHGTVYGYTF
15 TRBJ2-1 TRBV7-2 CASSYSGVTYNEQFF
13 TRBJ1-4 TRBV18 CASSPGYNEKLFF
14 TRBJ1-1 TRBV7-2 CASSWGQGATEAFF
12 TRBJ2-3 TRBV2 CASSDEGFTQYF
16 TRBJ2-7 TRBV25-1 CASSEWVGPGRSEQYF
13 TRBJ2-7 TRBV29-1 CSVEGTGDYEQYF
13 TRBJ2-2 TRBV5-1 CASRHPGFGELFF
14 TRBJ1-4 TRBV5-1 CASSWRATNEKLFF
15 TRBJ2-1 TRBV7-9 CASSHPGQGHNEQFF
15 TRBJ1-2 TRBV5-1 CASSTDREANYGYTF
13 TRBJ2-7 TRBV5-1 CASSWGLALEQYF
15 TRBJ2-3 TRBV6-5 CASSAGTSLTDTQYF
14 TRBJ1-2 TRBV19 CASSRTPGGYGYTF
13 TRBJ2-7 TRBV28 CASSRVGSYEQYF
15 TRBJ1-5 TRBV2 CASMGTGDSNQPQHF
15 TRBJ2-7 TRBV10-2 CASSSYSGGRYEQYF
13 TRBJ1-3 TRBV11-2 CASSLARGNTIYF
13 TRBJ2-1 TRBV29-1 CSVDTGLDNEQFF
11 TRBJ1-4 TRBV29-1 CSAGTGEKLFF
16 TRBJ1-2 TRBV11-2 CASSLQGGGSNYGYTF
15 TRBJ1-1 TRBV7-9 CASSLSGRKNTEAFF